These T cell receptor beta chains were read from a single sample in a study of beta chain features in type 1 diabetes. TCRdb keeps only in-frame clones here, not all; method: immunoSEQ multiplex PCR. The sample carries around 250,000 clones, just over 20% recorded once. The specimen sequenced was naive CD4+ T cells from blood. The receptors were gathered from a woman aged 40 to 49 with type 1 diabetes. Both conserved end residues are part of each CDR3. The order of the fields is clone size, V gene, D gene, J gene, CDR3 protein, CDR3 DNA. D genes are given only for firm matches. Part of the rows lack a size; the others show once, few, many or a class for expanded clones.

once	TRBV7-2	NA	TRBJ2-5	CASSLGARGETQYF	TGTGCCAGCAGCTTGGGGGCTAGGGGAGAGACCCAGTACTTC
few	TRBV7-2	NA	TRBJ2-4	CASSPRDSKNIQYF	TGTGCCAGCAGCCCCCGGGACTCCAAAAACATTCAGTACTTC
few	TRBV6-5	NA	TRBJ1-2	CASSYSHGDYGYTF	TGTGCCAGCAGTTACTCCCACGGGGACTATGGCTACACCTTC
NA	TRBV6-5	NA	TRBJ2-1	CASSYIGRVYEQFF	TGTGCCAGCAGTTACATCGGCAGGGTCTATGAGCAGTTCTTC
NA	TRBV7-3	NA	TRBJ1-1	CASSLRPQGEAFF	TGTGCCAGCAGCTTAAGACCCCAGGGTGAAGCTTTCTTT
few	TRBV2	TRBD2	TRBJ2-3	CASSEAPSGREDTQYF	TGTGCCAGCAGTGAAGCCCCTAGCGGGAGAGAGGATACGCAGTATTTT
NA	TRBV6-6	NA	TRBJ2-1	CASSYGSGALNEQFF	TGTGCCAGCAGTTACGGTAGCGGTGCGTTGAATGAGCAGTTCTTC
NA	TRBV30	NA	TRBJ1-4	CAWATAEKLFF	TGTGCCTGGGCAACTGCGGAAAAACTGTTTTTT
NA	TRBV4-3	NA	TRBJ1-2	CASSQESPGFYGYTF	TGCGCCAGCAGCCAAGAATCCCCGGGGTTCTATGGCTACACCTTC
few	TRBV7-9	TRBD2	TRBJ2-5	CASNQPTSGVQETQYF	TGTGCCAGCAACCAACCGACTAGCGGGGTTCAAGAGACCCAGTACTTC
few	TRBV4-1	NA	TRBJ2-4	CASSQEGAGAKNIQYF	TGCGCCAGCAGCCAAGAGGGGGCAGGGGCGAAAAACATTCAGTACTTC
NA	TRBV7-8	NA	TRBJ1-1	CATQGPTEAFF	TGTGCCACCCAGGGCCCCACTGAAGCTTTCTTT
NA	TRBV20-1	NA	TRBJ1-1	CSARRNTEAFF	TGCAGTGCTAGGAGGAACACTGAAGCTTTCTTT
NA	TRBV2	TRBD2	TRBJ2-3	CASSEAGGRATDTQYF	TGTGCCAGCAGTGAAGCAGGCGGGAGGGCCACAGATACGCAGTATTTT
few	TRBV27	TRBD1	TRBJ2-7	CASGRTGQAYEQYF	TGTGCCAGCGGAAGGACAGGACAAGCCTACGAGCAGTACTTC
few	TRBV6-5	TRBD1	TRBJ2-1	CASGTGVNEQFF	TGTGCCAGCGGGACAGGGGTGAATGAGCAGTTCTTC
NA	TRBV5-4	NA	TRBJ1-1	CASQSGQLNTEAFF	TGTGCCAGCCAATCTGGACAGCTAAACACTGAAGCTTTCTTT
few	TRBV27	NA	TRBJ1-1	CASWGREGTEAFF	TGTGCCAGCTGGGGCAGGGAAGGCACTGAAGCTTTCTTT
few	TRBV7-8	TRBD2	TRBJ2-7	CASSPRLADSYEQYF	TGTGCCAGCAGCCCGAGACTAGCGGATTCCTACGAGCAGTACTTC
NA	TRBV6-1	TRBD1	TRBJ1-1	CASSPGQGFTEAFF	TGTGCCAGCAGTCCGGGACAGGGATTTACTGAAGCTTTCTTT
NA	TRBV5-1	NA	TRBJ2-3	CASSSPDRSTDTQYF	TGCGCCAGCAGCTCCCCAGACAGGAGCACAGATACGCAGTATTTT
NA	TRBV6-5	TRBD1	TRBJ1-1	CASSYFGQGDTEAFF	TGTGCCAGCAGTTACTTCGGACAGGGAGACACTGAAGCTTTCTTT
few	TRBV2	TRBD1	TRBJ1-2	CASSRGTGDGYGYTF	TGTGCCAGCAGCCGAGGGACAGGGGACGGCTATGGCTACACCTTC
few	TRBV5-4	TRBD1	TRBJ2-7	CASSRFPRTGLYEQYF	TGTGCCAGCAGCCGATTCCCCCGGACAGGGCTCTACGAGCAGTACTTC
NA	TRBV7-9	NA	TRBJ1-6	CASSVGQTPLHF	TGTGCCAGCAGCGTTGGACAAACACCCCTCCACTTT
NA	TRBV6-5	TRBD1	TRBJ2-1	CASSPGQGARNEQFF	TGTGCCAGCAGCCCGGGACAGGGGGCGAGGAATGAGCAGTTCTTC
few	TRBV11-2	NA	TRBJ2-5	CASSLPSQETQYF	TGTGCCAGCAGCTTACCCAGTCAAGAGACCCAGTACTTC
few	TRBV4-3	NA	TRBJ1-1	CASSLRGDTEAFF	TGCGCCAGCAGCCTCCGGGGGGACACTGAAGCTTTCTTT
NA	TRBV18	TRBD1	TRBJ1-1	CASSQVTGGASSEAFF	TGTGCCAGCTCACAAGTGACAGGGGGCGCTTCGTCTGAAGCTTTCTTT
NA	TRBV7-9	NA	TRBJ2-3	CASRGGDTQYF	TGTGCCAGTCGCGGAGGAGATACGCAGTATTTT
few	TRBV4-1	TRBD1	TRBJ1-5	CASSGQVLGPQHF	TGCGCCAGCAGCGGACAGGTCTTAGGGCCCCAGCATTTT
few	TRBV30	NA	TRBJ2-7	CAWRDSAVSEQYF	TGTGCCTGGAGGGACAGCGCGGTCAGCGAGCAGTACTTC
NA	TRBV28	TRBD2	TRBJ2-1	CASSFRLAGRDEQFF	TGTGCCAGCAGTTTCCGACTAGCGGGAAGGGATGAGCAGTTCTTC
NA	TRBV5-4	NA	TRBJ2-5	CASSQGTTTETQYF	TGTGCCAGCAGCCAAGGAACTACAACAGAGACCCAGTACTTC